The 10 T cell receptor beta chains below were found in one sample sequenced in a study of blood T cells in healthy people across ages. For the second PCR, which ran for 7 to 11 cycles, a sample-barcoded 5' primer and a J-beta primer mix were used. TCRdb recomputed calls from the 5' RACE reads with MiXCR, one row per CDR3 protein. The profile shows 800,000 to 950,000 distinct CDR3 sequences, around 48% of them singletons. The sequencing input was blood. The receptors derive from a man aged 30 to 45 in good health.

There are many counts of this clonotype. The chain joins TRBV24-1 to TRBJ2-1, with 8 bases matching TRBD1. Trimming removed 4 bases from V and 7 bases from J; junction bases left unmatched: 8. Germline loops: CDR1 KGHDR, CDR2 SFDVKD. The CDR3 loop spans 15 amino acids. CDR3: CATSDPGTGSNEQFF. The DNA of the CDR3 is TGTGCCACCAGTGACCCCGGGACAGGTTCTAATGAGCAGTTCTTC.

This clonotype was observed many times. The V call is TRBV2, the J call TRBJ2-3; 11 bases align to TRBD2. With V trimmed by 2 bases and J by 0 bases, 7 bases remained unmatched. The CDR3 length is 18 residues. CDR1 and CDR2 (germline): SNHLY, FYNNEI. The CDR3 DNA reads TGTGCCAGCAGTGAACTAGCGGGGGGAACAGCTAGCACAGATACGCAGTATTTT. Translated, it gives CASSELAGGTASTDTQYF.

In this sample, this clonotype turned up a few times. The CDR3 bases are TGTGCCAGCAGTTTTGTGGCAAAAGAGACCCAGTACTTC. Amino acids: CASSFVAKETQYF. The chain recombines TRBV12-3 or TRBV12-4 with TRBJ2-5; D is ambiguous. The length of the CDR3 is 13 residues. Trimming cost V 3 bases and J 3 bases, with 8 bases left between them.

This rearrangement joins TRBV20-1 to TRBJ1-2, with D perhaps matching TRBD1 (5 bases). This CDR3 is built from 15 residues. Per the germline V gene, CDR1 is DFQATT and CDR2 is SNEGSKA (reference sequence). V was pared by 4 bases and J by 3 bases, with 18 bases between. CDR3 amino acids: CSAKRSGQGDYGYTF. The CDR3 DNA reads TGCAGTGCTAAAAGATCGGGCCAGGGAGACTATGGCTACACCTTC.

The CDR3 coding sequence is TGTGCCAGCAGCTTAGGGATGAGGACAGATACGCAGTATTTT. It yields the protein CASSLGMRTDTQYF. The V and J genes are TRBV7-2 and TRBJ2-3; unclear D gene. Per the germline V gene, CDR1 is SGHTA and CDR2 is FQGNSA. This CDR3 region has 14 residues. Trimming took off 1 base at V and 3 bases at J, with 8 bases between the two ends.

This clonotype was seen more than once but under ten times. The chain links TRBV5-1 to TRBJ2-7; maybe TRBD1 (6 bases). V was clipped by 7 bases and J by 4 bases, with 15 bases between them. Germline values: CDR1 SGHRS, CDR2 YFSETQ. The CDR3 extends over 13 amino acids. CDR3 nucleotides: TGCGCCAGCCACCGGGACACACCGTACGAGCAGTACTTC. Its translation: CASHRDTPYEQYF.

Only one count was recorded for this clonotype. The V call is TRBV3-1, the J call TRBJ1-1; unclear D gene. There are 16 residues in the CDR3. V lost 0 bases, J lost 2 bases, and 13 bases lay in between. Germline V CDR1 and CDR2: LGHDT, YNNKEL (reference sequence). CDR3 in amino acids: CASSQDLADGNTEAFF. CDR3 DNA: TGTGCCAGCAGCCAAGATCTGGCAGACGGAAACACTGAAGCTTTCTTT.

In DNA form, the CDR3 reads TGTGCCAGCAGTTACGTCCCTCTAGCGGGGGGGCCTCGTGCAGATACGCAGTATTTT. This codes for CASSYVPLAGGPRADTQYF. The chain employs TRBV6-2 or TRBV6-3 and TRBJ2-3; 12 bases line up with TRBD2. The germline CDR1 and CDR2 sequences are MNHEY and SVGEGT. CDR3 length: 19 residues. V was pared by 2 bases and J by 4 bases, with 13 bases of the junction left unmatched.

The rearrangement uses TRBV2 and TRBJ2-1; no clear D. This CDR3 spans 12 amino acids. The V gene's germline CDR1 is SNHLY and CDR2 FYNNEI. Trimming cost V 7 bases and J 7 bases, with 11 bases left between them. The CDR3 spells CASKGVRNEQFF. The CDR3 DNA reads TGTGCCAGCAAAGGCGTGAGGAATGAGCAGTTCTTC.

The CDR3 reads CASRGHQGGTDTQYF. Written as DNA, the CDR3 is TGTGCCAGCAGAGGTCATCAGGGTGGTACAGATACGCAGTATTTT. The chain links TRBV6-5 to TRBJ2-3; tentative D call: TRBD1 (5 bases). The ends were cut back, 6 bases at V and 3 bases at J, with 16 bases in the middle. The CDR3 runs to 15 residues. CDR1 MNHEY and CDR2 SVGAGI come from the germline V gene.